The 28 T cell receptor beta chains below were found in one sample sequenced in a study of blood T cells in healthy people across ages. Combining a sample-barcoded 5' primer with a J-beta primer mix, a second PCR ran for roughly 7 to 11 cycles. TCRdb reanalysed the 5' RACE reads using MiXCR and keeps one entry per CDR3 protein. The sample shows about a million distinct CDR3 sequences, 45% to 60% of them seen only once. Sequences were obtained from blood. The source of these receptors is an older woman in good health.

This sequence joins TRBV27 and TRBJ2-3; TRBD1 might be the D (5 bases). The V gene lost 5 bases and the J gene lost 3 bases, with 15 bases spanning the gap. The CDR3 totals 15 residues. Germline V gene data show CDR1 as MNHEY and CDR2 as SMNVEV (reference sequence). CDR3 nucleotide sequence: TGTGCCAGCAGTGTTAGATACAGGCCTACAGATACGCAGTATTTT. Translated: CASSVRYRPTDTQYF.

The sample holds a few counts of this clonotype. The chain is built from TRBV7-9 and TRBJ2-3; 7 bases map to TRBD2. Looked up from germline, CDR1 is SEHNR and CDR2 is FQNEAQ (reference sequence). The V segment lost 5 bases and the J segment 0 bases; nucleotides outside the gene matches: 14. The CDR3 runs 18 residues. The CDR3 here is CASSTRHPAGLSTDTQYF. CDR3 nucleotides: TGTGCCAGCAGCACTAGACACCCAGCGGGGCTAAGCACAGATACGCAGTATTTT.

V gene TRBV20-1 combines with J gene TRBJ1-1, with 8 bases matching TRBD1. CDR1 and CDR2 (germline): DFQATT, SNEGSKA (reference sequence). V trimming: 4 bases; J trimming: 2 bases; junction bases outside the gene matches: 6. The CDR3 loop spans 14 amino acids. CDR3 loop: CSANTGGANTEAFF. CDR3 DNA: TGCAGTGCTAATACAGGGGGAGCTAACACTGAAGCTTTCTTT.

In this sample, this clonotype turned up once. This chain connects TRBV20-1 to TRBJ2-3; a possible D gene is TRBD2 (6 bases). CDR3 size: 13 residues. Trimming removed 0 bases at V and 7 bases at J, with 11 bases between. Germline-derived CDR1 and CDR2 are DFQATT and SNEGSKA (reference sequence). The CDR3 protein is CSARDAGSYTQYF. As DNA, the CDR3 is TGCAGTGCTAGAGACGCGGGATCGTATACGCAGTATTTT.

This chain links TRBV27 with TRBJ2-1, with 10 bases aligning to TRBD2. With 5 bases clipped from V and 4 bases from J, the junction kept 8 bases outside the gene matches. The CDR3 is made up of 16 amino acids. The V gene's germline CDR1 is MNHEY and CDR2 SMNVEV (reference sequence). The CDR3 sequence is CASSPLGTSAYNEQFF. CDR3 sequence (DNA): TGTGCCAGCAGTCCTCTAGGGACTAGCGCTTACAATGAGCAGTTCTTC.

This clonotype was seen more than once but under ten times. The CDR3 sequence is CASRGLAQQETQYF. The DNA for the CDR3 is TGTGCCAGCAGAGGACTAGCGCAACAAGAGACCCAGTACTTC. The chain links TRBV27 to TRBJ2-5; 9 bases agree with TRBD2. V shed 6 bases, J shed 2 bases, and the junction held 4 bases outside the gene matches. CDR1 MNHEY and CDR2 SMNVEV come from the germline V gene (reference sequence). The CDR3 spans 14 residues.

This rearrangement joins TRBV18 to TRBJ2-3; 7 bases line up with TRBD1. The CDR3 is 15 residues long. Germline V CDR1 and CDR2: KGHSH, LQKENI. The V gene end was trimmed by 3 bases and the J gene end by 4 bases; junction bases not matched to a gene: 7. This chain's CDR3 is CASSPLGQVADTQYF. DNA of the CDR3: TGTGCCAGCTCACCTTTAGGACAGGTCGCAGATACGCAGTATTTT.

V is TRBV6-5 and J is TRBJ1-6, with unresolved D. The germline CDR1 and CDR2 sequences are MNHEY and SVGAGI. Trimming cost V 4 bases and J 10 bases, with 14 bases left between them. This CDR3 contains 14 residues. CDR3 in DNA: TGTGCCAGCAGTTCGGGTCTTTTATACTCACCCCTCCACTTT. Amino acids: CASSSGLLYSPLHF.

The chain combines TRBV20-1 with TRBJ1-2; the D is unclear. V gave up 5 bases and J gave up 7 bases, with 11 bases separating them. This CDR3 comprises 11 residues. Germline CDR1 is DFQATT and CDR2 is SNEGSKA (reference sequence). As DNA, the CDR3 is TGCAGTGCTCGTGGTGCGGGTGGCTACACCTTC. Its translation: CSARGAGGYTF.

The chain couples TRBV20-1 to TRBJ2-1; 12 bases are shared with TRBD2. V was pared by 0 bases and J by 12 bases, with 18 bases of the junction left unmatched. The germline V gene has CDR1 DFQATT and CDR2 SNEGSKA (reference sequence). This CDR3 spans 18 amino acids. CDR3 DNA: TGCAGTGCTAGAGATCGATGGGGAAGACTAGCGGGAGAAAACGGGCAGTTCTTC. As protein: CSARDRWGRLAGENGQFF.

The chain uses TRBV20-1 and TRBJ2-1; TRBD2 matches 10 bases. The CDR3 consists of 14 residues. V lost 2 bases to trimming and J lost 6 bases; unmatched junction nucleotides: 4. The germline gives CDR1 DFQATT, CDR2 SNEGSKA (reference sequence). CDR3 nucleotides: TGCAGTGCTAGATCGCTAGCGGGAGTCAATGAGCAGTTCTTC. It specifies CSARSLAGVNEQFF.

The V and J genes are TRBV12-3 or TRBV12-4 and TRBJ2-1; no definite D call. V lost 2 bases and J 0 bases, leaving 11 bases between the germline ends. This CDR3 comprises 16 residues. This CDR3 reads CASSLYQLRSYNEQFF. For the CDR3, the DNA is TGTGCCAGCAGTTTATACCAGCTTCGCTCCTACAATGAGCAGTTCTTC.

V gene TRBV5-1 combines with J gene TRBJ2-1; 13 positions match TRBD2. The CDR3 has 15 amino acids. Germline loops: CDR1 SGHRS, CDR2 YFSETQ. With V trimmed by 5 bases and J by 5 bases, 4 bases remained unmatched. The CDR3 sequence: CASRLGLAGDNEQFF. DNA of the CDR3: TGCGCCAGCAGACTAGGACTAGCGGGAGACAATGAGCAGTTCTTC.

In its sample, this clonotype was seen many times. DNA of the CDR3: TGTGCCAGCAGCCAAGATACCTCAGCAGCGGGTCCCTACGAGCAGTACTTC. Its protein is CASSQDTSAAGPYEQYF. The rearrangement uses TRBV4-2 and TRBJ2-7; D may be TRBD2 (6 bases). Trimming took off 0 bases at V and 2 bases at J, with 17 bases between the two ends. The CDR3 extends over 17 amino acids. Germline CDR1 LGHNA, CDR2 YNFKEQ.

This clonotype has more than one count but fewer than ten. This may be a read error: a much more frequent sequence differs by one nucleotide. The rearrangement joins TRBV7-9 to TRBJ2-5; tentative D call: TRBD2 (6 bases). Germline CDR1 is SEHNR and CDR2 is FQNEAQ (reference sequence). This CDR3 spans 15 amino acids. V lost 4 bases, J lost 3 bases, and 15 bases lay in between. For the CDR3, the DNA is TGTGCCAGCAGCTGTCGCCGGGGGAAGAAAGAGACCCAGTACTTC. Translated: CASSCRRGKKETQYF.

This clonotype was seen only once. The V gene is TRBV19, the J gene TRBJ2-6, with 7 bases aligning to TRBD1. CDR1 is LNHDA and CDR2 is SQIVND in the germline V gene (reference sequence). V lost 10 bases to trimming and J lost 2 bases; unmatched junction nucleotides: 11. The CDR3 totals 16 residues. The CDR3 protein is CATQNRGIAGANVLTF. Here the CDR3 DNA reads TGTGCCACTCAAAACAGGGGAATCGCTGGGGCCAACGTCCTGACTTTC.

This clonotype came up a few times. The genes are TRBV29-1 and TRBJ2-5, with D possibly being TRBD1 or TRBD2 (6 bases each). Germline V gene data show CDR1 as SQVTM and CDR2 as ANQGSEA. The germline V and J ends were trimmed by 7 bases and 5 bases, with 17 bases remaining between them. CDR3 length: 13 residues. CDR3 in DNA: TGCAGCGGGGGGCTGGGGGGCCAGGAGACCCAGTACTTC. It is translated as CSGGLGGQETQYF.

The J gene is TRBJ1-5, the V gene TRBV6-2 or TRBV6-3; 9 nucleotides line up with TRBD1. Germline trimming cut 5 bases from V and 1 base from J; bases unmatched to any gene: 12. Germline V gene data show CDR1 as MNHEY and CDR2 as SVGEGT. The CDR3 totals 18 residues. CDR3 loop: CASSDRQGGVMSNQPQHF. The CDR3 DNA is TGTGCCAGCAGTGACAGACAGGGGGGAGTTATGAGCAATCAGCCCCAGCATTTT.

The chain combines TRBV2 with TRBJ2-1; D unresolved. CDR3 length: 15 residues. Germline loops: CDR1 SNHLY, CDR2 FYNNEI. V was cut by 1 base and J by 0 bases, with 7 bases left in between. CDR3 in amino acids: CASSEDVSSYNEQFF. For the CDR3, the DNA is TGTGCCAGCAGTGAAGACGTTAGCTCCTACAATGAGCAGTTCTTC.

A word on this clonotype: The junction shows a germline mismatch at one end, possibly a read error. The chain combines TRBV14 with TRBJ1-2; D is unclear. Germline V gene lookup returns CDR1 SGHDN and CDR2 FVKESK. CDR3 length: 11 residues. The CDR3, as DNA: TGTGCCGGCAGCCACCACGACGGCTACACCTTC. Translated, it gives CAGSHHDGYTF.

This clonotype was observed a single time. The chain couples TRBV5-1 to TRBJ2-7; D might be TRBD2 (6 bases). Germline-derived CDR1 and CDR2 are SGHRS and YFSETQ. V lost 4 bases and J lost 6, with 23 bases in between. The CDR3 runs 16 residues. CDR3 in amino acids: CASSLGTATLWVEQYF. In DNA, the CDR3 is TGCGCCAGCAGCCTAGGGACTGCGACCTTGTGGGTCGAGCAGTACTTC.

The chain has TRBV20-1 and TRBJ2-5, with D maybe TRBD1 (6 bases). The J call could be wrong; TRBJ2-7 is a better fit for the DNA end. The CDR3 runs 16 residues. Germline-derived CDR1 and CDR2 are DFQATT and SNEGSKA (reference sequence). The CDR3 bases are TGCAGTGCTAGAGGAGGGGTGGGGGCCGTCGGGTACGAGCAGTACTTC. As protein: CSARGGVGAVGYEQYF.

This clonotype was seen a few times. This chain joins TRBV29-1 and TRBJ2-4; the match to TRBD2 covers 13 bases. The CDR3 covers 14 residues. Germline V gene sequence: CDR1 SQVTM, CDR2 ANQGSEA. V gave up 5 bases and J gave up 6 bases; unmatched junction bases: 4. Here the CDR3 reads CSVRTSGRLNIQYF. The CDR3 DNA sequence: TGCAGCGTTCGGACTAGCGGGAGATTAAACATTCAGTACTTC.

This rearrangement joins TRBV10-3 to TRBJ2-1, with 10 positions matching TRBD2. Germline CDR1 is ENHRY and CDR2 is SYGVKD. V dropped 4 bases and J dropped 1; count of bases not matched to a gene: 16. The CDR3 is 20 residues long. In DNA form, the CDR3 reads TGTGCCATCAGTGGTCGGGAGCGGGAGGGCCCTAGTGTTTCCTACAATGAGCAGTTCTTC. Protein: CAISGREREGPSVSYNEQFF.

This chain joins TRBV7-8 and TRBJ2-7, with D possibly being TRBD1 (5 bases). The CDR3 contains 15 residues. The V end lost 5 bases, the J end lost 3 bases, and 17 bases lay between the germline ends. CDR1 SGHVS and CDR2 FQNEAQ come from the germline V gene. In DNA, the CDR3 is TGTGCCAGCAGCACGAGGACACGTTTTTTCTACGAGCAGTACTTC. Its translation: CASSTRTRFFYEQYF.

This clonotype was recorded a few times. This chain joins TRBV4-1 and TRBJ1-2, with TRBD1 matching 7 bases. With V trimmed by 0 bases and J by 0 bases, 1 base remained unmatched. The CDR3 consists of 15 residues. The V gene's germline CDR1 is MGHRA and CDR2 YSYEKL. The CDR3 sequence: CASSQETGSNYGYTF. CDR3 coding DNA: TGCGCCAGCAGCCAAGAGACAGGGTCTAACTATGGCTACACCTTC.

The J gene is TRBJ2-7, the V gene TRBV10-3; maybe TRBD1 (5 bases). The CDR3 spans 12 residues. V was pared by 6 bases and J by 4 bases, with 10 bases between. CDR1 and CDR2 from the germline V gene are ENHRY and SYGVKD. The chain's CDR3 is CAISLTEYEQYF. DNA of the CDR3: TGTGCCATCAGCTTGACAGAATACGAGCAGTACTTC.

This rearrangement joins TRBV20-1 to TRBJ2-7, with no clear D. The CDR3 runs to 13 residues. The V end was cut by 1 base, the J end by 1 base, with 8 bases between. Germline loops: CDR1 DFQATT, CDR2 SNEGSKA (reference sequence). The CDR3 nucleotides are TGCAGTGCTAGAGGGCTAGGGTCCTACGAGCAGTACTTC. Translated: CSARGLGSYEQYF.